This TCR beta chain was retrieved from a study of T cells in Graves' hyperthyroidism and ophthalmopathy. This CDR3 spans 10 amino acids. The V gene end was trimmed by 6 bases and the J gene end by 7 bases; junction bases not matched to a gene: 2. Germline assignment: CDR1 SQVTM and CDR2 ANQGSEA. Graves' hyperthyroidism showing no ophthalmopathy progression within 18 months was considered stable. Amplified TCR beta CDR3 regions derived from RNA transcripts. First-round RT-PCR targeting the TCR CDR3 was performed with the HTBI primer set. One entry per CDR3 protein, called by TCRdb with MiXCR from the multiplex PCR reads. Here the sample spans 700,000 to 850,000 distinct CDR3 sequences, 30% to 40% being singletons.

The sequence was obtained from a woman aged 40 to 50 with Graves' hyperthyroidism. The material sequenced was blood. The chain uses TRBV29-1 and TRBJ2-5; TRBD1 matches at 7 bases. CDR3 sequence reads: CSVRTGTQYF. CDR3 nucleotide sequence: TGCAGCGTCCGGACAGGGACCCAGTACTTC. Together with reference TRBV29-1 and TRBJ2-5, the CDR3 gives the full variable domain: SAVISQKPSRDICQRGTSLTIQCQVDSQVTMMFWYRQQPGQSLTLIATANQGSEATYESGFVIDKFPISRPNLTFSTLTVSNMSPEDSSIYLCSVRTGTQYFGPGTRLLVL.